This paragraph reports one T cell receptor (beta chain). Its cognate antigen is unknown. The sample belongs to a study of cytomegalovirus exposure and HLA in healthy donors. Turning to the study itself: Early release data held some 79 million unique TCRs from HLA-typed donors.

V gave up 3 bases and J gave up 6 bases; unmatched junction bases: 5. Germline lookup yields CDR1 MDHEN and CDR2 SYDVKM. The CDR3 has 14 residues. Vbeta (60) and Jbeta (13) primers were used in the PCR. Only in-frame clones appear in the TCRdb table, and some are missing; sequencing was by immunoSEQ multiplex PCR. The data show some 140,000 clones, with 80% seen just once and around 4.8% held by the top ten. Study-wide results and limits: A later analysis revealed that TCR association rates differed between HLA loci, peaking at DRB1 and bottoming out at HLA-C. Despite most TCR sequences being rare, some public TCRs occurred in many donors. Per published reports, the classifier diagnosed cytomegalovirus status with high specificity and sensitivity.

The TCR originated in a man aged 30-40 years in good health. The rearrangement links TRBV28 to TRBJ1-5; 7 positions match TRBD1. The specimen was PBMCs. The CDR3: CASSFGQARQPQHF. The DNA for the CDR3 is TGTGCCAGCAGTTTCGGACAGGCCCGTCAGCCCCAGCATTTT. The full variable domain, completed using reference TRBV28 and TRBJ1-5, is DVKVTQSSRYLVKRTGEKVFLECVQDMDHENMFWYRQDPGLGLRLIYFSYDVKMKEKGDIPEGYSVSREKKERFSLILESASTNQTSMYLCASSFGQARQPQHFGDGTRLSIL.